The 24 T cell receptor beta chains listed next were all sequenced from one sample in a study of PD-1 blockade in classical Hodgkin lymphoma. All the patients suffered relapse after autologous stem cell transplantation, and brentuximab vedotin exposure differed. Sequencing used immunoSEQ multiplex PCR; TCRdb keeps in-frame clones, though not all of them. This table has fewer than 75,000 clones, 88% appearing once. The sequencing here drew on peripheral blood mononuclear cells (PBMCs), taken before the second cycle of nivolumab. Source of these receptors: a human donor with classical Hodgkin lymphoma.

V gene TRBV5-1 combines with J gene TRBJ2-3; the D call may be TRBD1 or TRBD2 (5 bases each). V was trimmed by 2 bases and J by 6 bases, leaving 13 bases between them. This CDR3 spans 14 amino acids. CDR1 is SGHRS, CDR2 YFSETQ, per germline. CDR3 sequence reads: CASSFRGASDTQYF. The DNA of the CDR3 is TGCGCCAGCAGCTTTCGGGGCGCGTCTGATACGCAGTATTTT. Full variable domain (rest looked up from reference TRBV5-1 and TRBJ2-3): KAGVTQTPRYLIKTRGQQVTLSCSPISGHRSVSWYQQTPGQGLQFLFEYFSETQRNKGNFPGRFSGRQFSNSRSEMNVSTLELGDSALYLCASSFRGASDTQYFGPGTRLTVL.

The rearrangement joins TRBV28 to TRBJ2-7, with D possibly TRBD2 on 5 matching bases. V lost 5 bases, J lost 3 bases, and 11 bases lay in between. The CDR3 extends over 13 amino acids. Germline values: CDR1 MDHEN, CDR2 SYDVKM. For the CDR3, the DNA is TGTGCCAGCAGTCCCCGGGGTGTCTACGAGCAGTACTTC. Its translation is CASSPRGVYEQYF.

V is TRBV18 and J is TRBJ2-6; the D is unclear. Germline V gene data show CDR1 as KGHSH and CDR2 as LQKENI. CDR3 length: 17 amino acids. V was pared by 0 bases and J by 0 bases, with 9 bases between. This CDR3 is CASSPPLLTSGANVLTF. DNA of the CDR3: TGTGCCAGCTCACCACCGCTCCTTACCTCTGGGGCCAACGTCCTGACTTTC.

The genes are TRBV9 and TRBJ2-3, with TRBD1 matching over 7 bases. J lost 6 bases, V lost 2 bases, and 3 bases had no gene match. Per the germline V gene, CDR1 is SGDLS and CDR2 is YYNGEE. The CDR3 is 13 amino acids. CDR3 bases: TGTGCCAGCAGCGTGGGACAGCCCGATACGCAGTATTTT. Its translation: CASSVGQPDTQYF. The full variable domain, completed using reference TRBV9 and TRBJ2-3, is DSGVTQTPKHLITATGQRVTLRCSPRSGDLSVYWYQQSLDQGLQFLIQYYNGEERAKGNILERFSAQQFPDLHSELNLSSLELGDSALYFCASSVGQPDTQYFGPGTRLTVL.

The chain uses TRBV19 and TRBJ2-1; 13 nucleotides line up with TRBD2. The germline V gene encodes CDR1 LNHDA and CDR2 SQIVND (reference sequence). CDR3 length: 14 residues. The trim removed 7 bases at V and 6 bases at J, leaving 3 bases unmatched. CDR3 DNA: TGTGCCAGTAAGGGACTAGCGGGATCCAATGAGCAGTTCTTC. As protein: CASKGLAGSNEQFF.

CDR3 DNA: TGCGCCAGCAGCGGGACAGAACTAAAAGAGACCCAGTACTTC. It specifies CASSGTELKETQYF. V and J are TRBV5-1 and TRBJ2-5; 7 bases align to TRBD1. This CDR3 is 14 amino acids long. The germline gives CDR1 SGHRS, CDR2 YFSETQ. J was trimmed by 3 bases and V by 4 bases; bases with no gene match: 6.

This clone was detected a few times. The V call is TRBV5-1, the J call TRBJ1-5; no clear D. V lost 0 bases and J 7 bases, leaving 11 bases between the germline ends. This CDR3 has 14 amino acids. Germline CDR1 and CDR2: SGHRS and YFSETQ. DNA of the CDR3: TGCGCCAGCAGCTTGGCCCCGGGGTCCCAGCCCCAGCATTTT. Amino acids: CASSLAPGSQPQHF.

Written as DNA, the CDR3 is TGTGCCAGCAGCTTACCCGGGGGGGGCACTGAAGCTTTCTTT. Amino acids: CASSLPGGGTEAFF. The chain couples TRBV7-8 to TRBJ1-1; the D gene is possibly TRBD1 (5 bases). The CDR3 sequence is 14 residues long. With 2 bases removed from V and 4 bases from J, the gap between germline ends came to 11 bases. Germline CDR1 reads SGHVS; CDR2 reads FQNEAQ.

This chain links TRBV5-1 with TRBJ1-2; D gene unclear. There are 13 residues in the CDR3. Per the germline V gene, CDR1 is SGHRS and CDR2 is YFSETQ. V lost 4 bases, J lost 8 bases, and 15 bases lay in between. In DNA form, the CDR3 reads TGCGCCAGCAGCCTGGGTCCCTCTGGCGGCTACACCTTC. Amino acids: CASSLGPSGGYTF.

The chain recombines TRBV9 with TRBJ1-2; D unclear. The CDR3 is 14 amino acids. Germline CDR1 SGDLS, CDR2 YYNGEE. V was clipped by 0 bases and J by 8 bases, with 14 bases between them. The CDR3 region has the DNA TGTGCCAGCAGCGTAGACGCGGCTTCAGGAGGCTACACCTTC. This encodes CASSVDAASGGYTF.

J is TRBJ2-2 and V is TRBV7-9, with D maybe TRBD2 (5 bases). Germline V CDR1 and CDR2: SEHNR, FQNEAQ (reference sequence). V lost 7 bases and J lost 2, with 11 bases in between. This CDR3 comprises 14 residues. CDR3 coding DNA: TGTGCCAGCATCCAGCGGTTAAACACCGGGGAGCTGTTTTTT. It codes for CASIQRLNTGELFF.

The chain employs TRBV7-9 and TRBJ1-5, with D tentatively TRBD1 (5 bases). Germline loops: CDR1 SEHNR, CDR2 FQNEAQ (reference sequence). V was pared by 1 base and J by 6 bases, with 10 bases between. This CDR3 has 14 amino acids. CDR3: CASSLEAGSQPQHF. The DNA of the CDR3 is TGTGCCAGCAGCTTAGAGGCAGGGAGTCAGCCCCAGCATTTT.

The rearrangement uses TRBV27 and TRBJ2-7; D is undetermined. Germline V lookup: CDR1 MNHEY, CDR2 SMNVEV (reference sequence). The CDR3 has 15 amino acids. Trimming took off 3 bases at V and 2 bases at J, with 14 bases between the two ends. CDR3 bases: TGTGCCAGCAGTTTTACCCGTCTGGAGCCCTACGAGCAGTACTTC. This translates into CASSFTRLEPYEQYF.

A few counts support this clone. The rearrangement links TRBV7-9 to TRBJ1-6; TRBD1 matches 8 bases. Germline V gene lookup returns CDR1 SEHNR and CDR2 FQNEAQ (reference sequence). The V segment lost 1 base and the J segment 11 bases; nucleotides outside the gene matches: 13. This CDR3 has 17 amino acids. CDR3 protein: CASSLEVKTGARPPLHF. The CDR3, as DNA: TGTGCCAGCAGCTTAGAAGTCAAGACAGGGGCACGTCCACCCCTCCACTTT.

The chain is built from TRBV7-8 and TRBJ2-3, with 12 bases aligning to TRBD2. The J segment lost 0 bases and the V segment lost 6 bases, leaving 13 bases of the junction unmatched. This CDR3 has 19 residues. The germline gives CDR1 SGHVS, CDR2 FQNEAQ. CDR3 protein: CASRPRGLAGGKSTDTQYF. CDR3 nucleotides: TGTGCCAGCAGACCACGCGGGCTAGCGGGGGGGAAGAGCACAGATACGCAGTATTTT.

V is TRBV4-2 and J is TRBJ2-1, with no clear D. Germline V CDR1 and CDR2: LGHNA, YNFKEQ. Trimming shortened V by 1 base and J by 2 bases, and 9 bases separated the two germline ends. The CDR3 runs 15 residues. The CDR3 DNA sequence: TGTGCCAGCAGCCAAGGGCAGCAGACCTACAATGAGCAGTTCTTC. It yields the protein CASSQGQQTYNEQFF.

This clone was observed a handful of times. J is TRBJ1-1 and V is TRBV9, with D uncertain. Germline CDR1 SGDLS, CDR2 YYNGEE. The CDR3 sequence is 16 residues long. Trimming removed 0 bases from V and 1 base from J, with 13 bases in between. The DNA for the CDR3 is TGTGCCAGCAGCGTAGGGTTCCTGTGGGGGAACACTGAAGCTTTCTTT. Translated: CASSVGFLWGNTEAFF.

This chain links TRBV6-4 with TRBJ2-4; D might be TRBD2 (7 bases). V gave up 1 base and J gave up 3 bases, with 22 bases separating them. This CDR3 comprises 19 residues. Per germline, CDR1 MRHNA and CDR2 SNTAGT. The CDR3 loop reads CASSDWGGAPDLGKNIQYF. CDR3 DNA: TGTGCCAGCAGTGACTGGGGGGGCGCGCCCGATTTAGGCAAAAACATTCAGTACTTC.

The sample holds a few counts of this clone. The rearrangement uses TRBV7-2 and TRBJ2-7, with 13 bases fitting TRBD2. There are 14 residues in the CDR3. The V gene's germline CDR1 is SGHTA and CDR2 FQGNSA. V lost 5 bases and J lost 11; bases outside the gene matches: 9. Here the CDR3 reads CASSRTSGGEEEYF. In nucleotides, the CDR3 is TGTGCCAGCAGCCGGACTAGCGGGGGAGAGGAGGAGTACTTC. Filled out from reference TRBV7-2 and TRBJ2-7, the complete variable domain reads GAGVSQSPSNKVTEKGKDVELRCDPISGHTALYWYRQSLGQGLEFLIYFQGNSAPDKSGLPSDRFSAERTGGSVSTLTIQRTQQEDSAVYLCASSRTSGGEEEYFGPGTRLTVT.

This chain uses TRBV5-1 with TRBJ2-6; D gene uncertain. Germline CDR1 is SGHRS and CDR2 is YFSETQ. The CDR3 extends over 15 amino acids. Trimming removed 6 bases at V and 1 base at J, with 11 bases between. This CDR3 is CASTKPQSGANVLTF. Written as DNA, the CDR3 is TGCGCCAGCACCAAACCCCAGTCTGGGGCCAACGTCCTGACTTTC. Full variable domain (missing parts from reference TRBV5-1 and TRBJ2-6): KAGVTQTPRYLIKTRGQQVTLSCSPISGHRSVSWYQQTPGQGLQFLFEYFSETQRNKGNFPGRFSGRQFSNSRSEMNVSTLELGDSALYLCASTKPQSGANVLTFGAGSRLTVL.

The V call is TRBV10-3, the J call TRBJ2-3; D is uncertain. V shed 8 bases and J shed 0 bases, with 15 bases lying between them. In germline, CDR1 is ENHRY, CDR2 SYGVKD. The length of the CDR3 is 15 residues. CDR3 DNA sequence: TGTGCCATCGCCCCGTCCTTTCCTAGCACAGATACGCAGTATTTT. The encoded protein is CAIAPSFPSTDTQYF.

This chain joins TRBV28 and TRBJ1-1; D gene ambiguous. The germline V and J ends were trimmed by 5 bases and 1 base, with 17 bases remaining between them. Germline V gene data show CDR1 as MDHEN and CDR2 as SYDVKM. This CDR3 is built from 16 residues. This chain's CDR3 is CASSPPTGKGNTEAFF. The CDR3 coding sequence is TGTGCCAGCAGTCCCCCCACGGGGAAGGGGAACACTGAAGCTTTCTTT.

V usage is TRBV4-1 and J usage is TRBJ2-2; perhaps TRBD2 as D (6 bases). Germline V CDR1 and CDR2: MGHRA, YSYEKL. There are 16 residues in the CDR3. V lost 2 bases and J lost 8, with 18 bases in between. CDR3 loop: CASSQPGRGITGELFF. The CDR3, as DNA: TGCGCCAGCAGCCAACCGGGACGGGGGATAACGGGGGAGCTGTTTTTT.

The V call is TRBV5-1, the J call TRBJ2-1; D tentatively fits TRBD1 or TRBD2 (5 bases each). From germline, CDR1 is SGHRS and CDR2 YFSETQ. The CDR3 is made up of 14 amino acids. V was pared by 3 bases and J by 1 base, with 8 bases between. CDR3 protein: CASSWDGSYNEQFF. The CDR3 bases are TGCGCCAGCAGCTGGGACGGATCCTACAATGAGCAGTTCTTC.